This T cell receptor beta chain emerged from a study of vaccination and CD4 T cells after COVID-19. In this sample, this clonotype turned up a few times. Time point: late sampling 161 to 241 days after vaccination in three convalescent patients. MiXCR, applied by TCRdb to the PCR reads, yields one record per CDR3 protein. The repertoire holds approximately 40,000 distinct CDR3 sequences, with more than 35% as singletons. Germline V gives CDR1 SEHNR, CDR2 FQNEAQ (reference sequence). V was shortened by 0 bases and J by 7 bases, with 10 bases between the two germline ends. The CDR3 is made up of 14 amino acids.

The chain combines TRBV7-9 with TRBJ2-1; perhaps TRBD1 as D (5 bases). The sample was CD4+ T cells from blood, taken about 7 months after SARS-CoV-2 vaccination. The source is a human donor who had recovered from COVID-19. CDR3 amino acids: CASSLAGPQNEQFF. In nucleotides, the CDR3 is TGTGCCAGCAGCTTAGCGGGGCCTCAGAATGAGCAGTTCTTC.